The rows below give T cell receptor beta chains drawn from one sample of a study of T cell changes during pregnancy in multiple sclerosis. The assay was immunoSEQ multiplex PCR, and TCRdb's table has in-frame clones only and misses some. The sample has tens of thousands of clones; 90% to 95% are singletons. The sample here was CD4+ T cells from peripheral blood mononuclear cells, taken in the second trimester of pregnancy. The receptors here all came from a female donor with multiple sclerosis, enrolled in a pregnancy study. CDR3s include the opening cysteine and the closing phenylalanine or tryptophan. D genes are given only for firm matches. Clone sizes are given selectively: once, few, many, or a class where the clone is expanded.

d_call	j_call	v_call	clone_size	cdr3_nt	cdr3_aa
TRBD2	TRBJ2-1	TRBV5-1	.	TGCGCCAGCAGCTTGGTAGGGGACTACATGTACAATGAGCAGTTCTTC	CASSLVGDYMYNEQFF
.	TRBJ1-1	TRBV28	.	TGTGCCAGCAGGCGGTGGGACATCTGGTACTCGGGGACTGAAGCTTTCTTT	CASRRWDIWYSGTEAFF
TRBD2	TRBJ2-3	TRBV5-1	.	TGCGCCAGCAGAGCCGGGACTAGCGCTTTCACAGATACGCAGTATTTT	CASRAGTSAFTDTQYF
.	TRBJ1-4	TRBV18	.	TGTGCCAGCTCATCCCAGGGAAGAAGTGAAAAACTGTTTTTT	CASSSQGRSEKLFF
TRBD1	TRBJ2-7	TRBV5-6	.	TGTGCCAGCAGCTGGAGGACAGGTCGCTACGAGCAGTACTTC	CASSWRTGRYEQYF
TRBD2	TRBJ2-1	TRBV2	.	TGTGCCAGCAGCCCCGGGCTAGCGGGAGTATCTGGGATAAATGAGCAGTTCTTC	CASSPGLAGVSGINEQFF
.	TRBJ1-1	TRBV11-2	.	TGTGCCAGCAGCTCCTCAATTCGCGGGACTGAAGCTTTCTTT	CASSSSIRGTEAFF
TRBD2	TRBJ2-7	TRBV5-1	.	TGCGCCAGCAGCCCCGGACTAGCGCCCTACGAGCAGTACTTC	CASSPGLAPYEQYF
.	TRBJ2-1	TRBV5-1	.	TGCGCCAGCAGCCTGGGGGAGAAGGGCCTACGCTCGGGGCAGTTCTTC	CASSLGEKGLRSGQFF
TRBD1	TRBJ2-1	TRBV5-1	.	TGCGCCAGCAGCTGGCGGACAGGAGGAACGGCCGATGAGCAGTTCTTC	CASSWRTGGTADEQFF
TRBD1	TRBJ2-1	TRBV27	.	TGTGCCACCAAAAGGGACAGTCATAATGAGCAGTTCTTC	CATKRDSHNEQFF
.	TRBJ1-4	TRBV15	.	TGTGCCACCAGCAGAGAGAGGAGAGATAATGAAAAACTGTTTTTT	CATSRERRDNEKLFF
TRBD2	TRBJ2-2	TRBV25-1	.	TGTGCCAGCAGAGAGACTAGCGGGAGGGCGGGGGCCGGGGAGCTGTTTTTT	CASRETSGRAGAGELFF
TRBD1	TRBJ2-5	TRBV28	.	TGTGCCAGCAGGATAACGGACAGGGGGTGGGAGACCCAGTACTTC	CASRITDRGWETQYF
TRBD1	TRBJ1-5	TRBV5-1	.	TGCGCCAGCAGCACTGGACAGGGAGCCTATCAGCCCCAGCATTTT	CASSTGQGAYQPQHF
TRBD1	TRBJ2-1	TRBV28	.	TGTGCCAGCAGTTTCAGGGGGAATGAGCAGTTCTTC	CASSFRGNEQFF
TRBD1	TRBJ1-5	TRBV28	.	TGTGCCAGCAGCTTGGCAGGGGGTCGAAGTCAGCCCCAGCATTTT	CASSLAGGRSQPQHF
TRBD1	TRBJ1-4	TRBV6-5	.	TGTGCCAGCAGTTCGACAGGGTCGCGGGATGAAAAACTGTTTTTT	CASSSTGSRDEKLFF
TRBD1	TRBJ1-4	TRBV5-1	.	TGCGCCAGCAGCGGTGGACAGGGCCAAAAACTGTTTTTT	CASSGGQGQKLFF
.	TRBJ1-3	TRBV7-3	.	TGTGCCAGCTCAGATCGAAGCTCTGGAAACACCATATATTTT	CASSDRSSGNTIYF
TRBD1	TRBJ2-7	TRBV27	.	TGTGCCAGCATTGGCAGGGGGCTCGAGCAGTACTTC	CASIGRGLEQYF
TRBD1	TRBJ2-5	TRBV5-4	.	TGTGCCAGCAGCCAGACGGGACAGGGACGAGAGACCCAGTACTTC	CASSQTGQGRETQYF
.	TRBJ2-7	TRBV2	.	TGTGCCATCGGCCACCGGGGATCGAGGTCCTACGAGCAGTACTTC	CAIGHRGSRSYEQYF
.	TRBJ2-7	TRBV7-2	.	TGTGCCAGCAGCCCCCAGGTGACAGGCCACGAGCAGTACTTC	CASSPQVTGHEQYF
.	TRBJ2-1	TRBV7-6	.	TGTGCCAGCAGCCGAGGGACTTCCCAATACAATGAGCAGTTCTTC	CASSRGTSQYNEQFF
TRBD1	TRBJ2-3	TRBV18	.	TGTGCCAGCTCACCACCCCGACAGGACAGGGGGAGAGATACGCAGTATTTT	CASSPPRQDRGRDTQYF
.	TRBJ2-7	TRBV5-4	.	TGTGCCAGCAGCTTGGGCAGAACCTACGAGCAGTACTTC	CASSLGRTYEQYF
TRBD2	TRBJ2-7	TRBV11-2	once	TGTGCCAGCAGCTCACCCCCGGGAGGGGAGCAGTACTTC	CASSSPPGGEQYF
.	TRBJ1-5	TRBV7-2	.	TGTGCCAGCAGCTCTAACGTCCAGCAGTCCCCAGGTCAGCCCCAGCATTTT	CASSSNVQQSPGQPQHF
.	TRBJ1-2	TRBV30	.	TGTGCCTGGAGGCCGATCGGGACTCGCTACACCTTC	CAWRPIGTRYTF
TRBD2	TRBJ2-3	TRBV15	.	TGTGCCACCAGCCCCACTAGCGGGAGCACAGATACGCAGTATTTT	CATSPTSGSTDTQYF
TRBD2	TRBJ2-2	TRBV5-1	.	TGCGCCAGCAGCTTAGGAGCGGGAGTTACCGGGGAGCTGTTTTTT	CASSLGAGVTGELFF
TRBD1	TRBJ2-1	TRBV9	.	TGTGCCAGCAGCGTAGAGGGGACAGATGGGGGTGAGCAGTTCTTC	CASSVEGTDGGEQFF
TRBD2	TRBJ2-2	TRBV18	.	TGTGCCAGCTCACCAAGGAGCGGGGGGATGGCCGGGGAGCTGTTTTTT	CASSPRSGGMAGELFF
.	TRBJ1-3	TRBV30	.	TGTGCCTGGAGAGCGGCCTCGTCTGGAAACACCATATATTTT	CAWRAASSGNTIYF
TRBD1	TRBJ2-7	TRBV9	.	TGTGCCAGCAGTAGGAAGGGGGCTCTCTCCTACGAGCAGTACTTC	CASSRKGALSYEQYF
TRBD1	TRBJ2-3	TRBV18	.	TGTGCCAGCTCAGCTCGGGACAGCCCCACAGATACGCAGTATTTT	CASSARDSPTDTQYF
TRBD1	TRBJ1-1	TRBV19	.	TGTGCCAGTAGTTCCCGGACAGGGGCCAACACTGAAGCTTTCTTT	CASSSRTGANTEAFF
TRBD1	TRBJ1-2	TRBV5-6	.	TGTGCCAGCAGCTTATTGGGACAGGGGGCGAAAGGCTACACCTTC	CASSLLGQGAKGYTF
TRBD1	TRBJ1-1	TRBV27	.	TGTGCCAGCAGTTTAGGTGGCGACAGGGTGGGCACTGAAGCTTTCTTT	CASSLGGDRVGTEAFF
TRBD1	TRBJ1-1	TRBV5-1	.	TGCGCCAGCAGCTACCAGACAGGGGTAGGGTCTGAAGCTTTCTTT	CASSYQTGVGSEAFF
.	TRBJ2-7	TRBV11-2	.	TGTGCCAGCAGCTTCGTCGGCGAGCAGTACTTC	CASSFVGEQYF
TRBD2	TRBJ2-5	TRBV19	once	TGTGCCAGTAGCCCGCGTGGGGGAGGGCCTCGGGAGACCCAGTACTTC	CASSPRGGGPRETQYF
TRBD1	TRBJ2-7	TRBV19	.	TGTGCCAGTAGCAAGAGTCGGGACAGGAACGAGCAGTACTTC	CASSKSRDRNEQYF
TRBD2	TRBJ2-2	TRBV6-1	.	TGTGCCAGCAGTGCCTTAGCGGGAGGGGGGGGAAACACCGGGGAGCTGTTTTTT	CASSALAGGGGNTGELFF
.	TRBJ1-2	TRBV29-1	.	TGCAGCGTTGAAGGAATGCAGGGAAGACATGGCTACACCTTC	CSVEGMQGRHGYTF
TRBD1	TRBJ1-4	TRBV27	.	TGTGCCAGCAGCCGGATGACAGGGGGCGCTGGGGAAAAACTGTTTTTT	CASSRMTGGAGEKLFF
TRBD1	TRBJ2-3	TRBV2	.	TGTGCCAGCAGTGAATTGGGACAGGGGAATCCCACAGATACGCAGTATTTT	CASSELGQGNPTDTQYF
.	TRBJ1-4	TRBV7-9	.	TGTGCCAGCAGCCCAGGAATCGGGAGGGAAAAACTGTTTTTT	CASSPGIGREKLFF
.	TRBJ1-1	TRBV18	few	TGTGCCAGCTCACCACAGGTTGGAGGACGGATTGGAACTGAAGCTTTCTTT	CASSPQVGGRIGTEAFF
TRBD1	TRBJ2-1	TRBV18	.	TGTGCCAGCTCACTGCTGGACTCAGGGGGTGAGCAGTTCTTC	CASSLLDSGGEQFF
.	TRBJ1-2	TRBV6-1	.	TGTGCCAGCAGACCGACAGCGCCTTATGGCTACACCTTC	CASRPTAPYGYTF
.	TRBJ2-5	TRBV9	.	TGTGCCAGCAGCGCGTCGGGGAGAGGAGGAAGAGAGACCCAGTACTTC	CASSASGRGGRETQYF
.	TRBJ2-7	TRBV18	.	TGTGCCAGCTCACCTGGACAGAACTACGAGCAGTACTTC	CASSPGQNYEQYF
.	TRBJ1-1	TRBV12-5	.	TGTGCTAGTGCCGTGAACACTGAAGCTTTCTTT	CASAVNTEAFF
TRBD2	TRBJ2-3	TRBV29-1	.	TGCAGCGTTCTGGGACTAGCGGTCGCAGATACGCAGTATTTT	CSVLGLAVADTQYF